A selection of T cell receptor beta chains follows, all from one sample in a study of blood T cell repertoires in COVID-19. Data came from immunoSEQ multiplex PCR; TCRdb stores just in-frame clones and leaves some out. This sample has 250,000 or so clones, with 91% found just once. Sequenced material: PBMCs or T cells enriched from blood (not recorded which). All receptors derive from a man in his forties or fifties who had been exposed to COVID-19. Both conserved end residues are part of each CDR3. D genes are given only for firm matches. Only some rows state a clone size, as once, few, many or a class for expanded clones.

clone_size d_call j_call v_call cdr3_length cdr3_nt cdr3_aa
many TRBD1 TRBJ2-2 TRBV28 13 TGTGCCAGCGGGGACAGAAGCACCGGGGAGCTGTTTTTT CASGDRSTGELFF
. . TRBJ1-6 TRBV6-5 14 TGTGCCAGCAGTTATCGGCAGGGGACATCACCCCTCCACTTT CASSYRQGTSPLHF
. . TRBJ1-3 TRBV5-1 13 TGCGCCAGCAGCTTGGCCGGTGGAAACACCATATATTTT CASSLAGGNTIYF
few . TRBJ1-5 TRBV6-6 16 TGTGCCAGCAGTTCCCTAACAGGATATGGCAATCAGCCCCAGCATTTT CASSSLTGYGNQPQHF
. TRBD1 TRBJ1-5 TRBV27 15 TGTGCCAGCAGGGTAGGGACAGGGGGCCGGCAGCCCCAGCATTTT CASRVGTGGRQPQHF
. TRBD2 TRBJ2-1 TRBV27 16 TGTGCCAGCAGTTGGAGTAGCGGGGAGACTGCCAATGAGCAGTTCTTC CASSWSSGETANEQFF
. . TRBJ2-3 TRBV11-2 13 TGTGCCAGCAGCTTAGTACTAGAGGGAACGCAGTATTTT CASSLVLEGTQYF
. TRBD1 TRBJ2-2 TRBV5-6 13 TGTGCCAGCGCCTACACAGGGGACAGGGGGCTGTTTTTT CASAYTGDRGLFF
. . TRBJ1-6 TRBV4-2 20 TGTGCCAGCAGCCAAGAAAGAAGGCAGGGCAGGGTGTCCTATAATTCACCCCTCCACTTT CASSQERRQGRVSYNSPLHF
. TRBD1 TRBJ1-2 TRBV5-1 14 TGCGCCAGCAGCTCCCCGGGACAGGGTCGTGGCTACACCTTC CASSSPGQGRGYTF
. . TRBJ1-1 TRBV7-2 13 TGTGCCAGCAGCGTCGTGAGGAGCACTGAAGCTTTCTTT CASSVVRSTEAFF
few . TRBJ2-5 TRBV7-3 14 TGTGCCAGCAGCTTACCGGACAGATCAGAGACCCAGTACTTC CASSLPDRSETQYF
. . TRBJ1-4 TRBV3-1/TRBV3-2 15 TGTGCCAGCAGCCAAGGCCGGGGGGCTAATGAAAAACTGTTTTTT CASSQGRGANEKLFF
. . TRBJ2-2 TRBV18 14 TGTGCCAGCTCACGCGACAGATCCACCGGGGAGCTGTTTTTT CASSRDRSTGELFF
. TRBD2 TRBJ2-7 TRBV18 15 TGTGCCAGCTCACCGGGGGGGGTACTACGACGAGGGCAGTACTTC CASSPGGVLRRGQYF
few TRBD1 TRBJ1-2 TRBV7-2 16 TGTGCCAGCAGCCAGTCCGGGACAGGGGTCTCCTATGGCTACACCTTC CASSQSGTGVSYGYTF
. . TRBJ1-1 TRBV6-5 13 TGTGCCAGCAGTTCCCTCAGGGGCACTGAAGCTTTCTTT CASSSLRGTEAFF
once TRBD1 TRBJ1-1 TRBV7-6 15 TGTGCCAGCAGCTTAGTGAGACAGGGCAACACTGAAGCTTTCTTT CASSLVRQGNTEAFF
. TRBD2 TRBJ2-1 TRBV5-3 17 TGTGCCAGAAGCTTGGTATTTTGGACTAGAGTCATGGATGAGCAGTTCTTC CARSLVFWTRVMDEQFF
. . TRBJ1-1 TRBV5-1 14 TGCGCCAGCAGCTTGGCCTCGGGGATCCCTGAAGCTTTCTTT CASSLASGIPEAFF
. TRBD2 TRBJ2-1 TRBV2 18 TGTGCCAGCATCCTGACTAGCGGGATAATAAGCTCCTACAATGAGCAGTTCTTC CASILTSGIISSYNEQFF
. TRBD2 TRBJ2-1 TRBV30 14 TGTGCCCGCTCGGGGACTAGCGACTACAATGAGCAGTTCTTC CARSGTSDYNEQFF
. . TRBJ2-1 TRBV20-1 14 TGCAGTGCTAGTAGGGGGGGAGGGTACAATGAGCAGTTCTTC CSASRGGGYNEQFF
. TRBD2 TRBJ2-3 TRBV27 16 TGTGCCAGCAGTTTATCGTCTAGCGGGGACACAGATACGCAGTATTTT CASSLSSSGDTDTQYF
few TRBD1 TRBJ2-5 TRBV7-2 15 TGTGCCAGCAGCCCGGACAGGCCGAGCCAAGAGACCCAGTACTTC CASSPDRPSQETQYF
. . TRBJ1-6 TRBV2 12 TGTGCCAGCAGCCATCCCAATTCACCCCTCCACTTT CASSHPNSPLHF
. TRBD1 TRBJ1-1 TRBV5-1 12 TGCGCCAGCAGCTTGTTGGGACAGGAAGCTTTCTTT CASSLLGQEAFF
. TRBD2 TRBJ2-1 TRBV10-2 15 TGCGCCAGCACCCGACTAGCGGGAGTTCGCAATGAGCAGTTCTTC CASTRLAGVRNEQFF
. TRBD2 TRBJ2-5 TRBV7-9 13 TGTGCCGTGACTAGCGGGAGGGAAGAGACCCAGTACTTC CAVTSGREETQYF
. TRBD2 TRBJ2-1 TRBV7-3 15 TGTGCCAGCAGCTTTTCTAGCGGCTCCTACAATGAGCAGTTCTTC CASSFSSGSYNEQFF
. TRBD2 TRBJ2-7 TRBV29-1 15 TGCAGCGTCGTTGCCCCGACTAGCGGGTCCTACGAGCAGTACTTC CSVVAPTSGSYEQYF
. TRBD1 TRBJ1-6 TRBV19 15 TGTGCCAGTAGTCCACCGGGACAGTTCAATTCACCCCTCCACTTT CASSPPGQFNSPLHF